This entry concerns a single T cell receptor beta chain. The ends were cut back, 2 bases at V and 0 bases at J, with 9 bases in the middle. The length of the CDR3 is 15 residues. The V gene's germline CDR1 is SGHRS and CDR2 YFSETQ. This entry is derived from a study of graft-versus-host responses after intestinal transplantation. Assay used: immunoSEQ multiplex PCR; TCRdb lists only in-frame clones, some missing. The table lists over 15,000 clones, 75% to 95% of them singletons, with around 1.9% in the top ten. Sample: PBMCs, taken 350 to 400 days after transplant. The chain recombines TRBV5-1 with TRBJ2-1; D unclear. The source is a human patient who received an intestinal transplant, so some T cells may come from the graft donor. The DNA of the CDR3 is TGCGCCAGCAGCTTATTAGCTAGCTCCTACAATGAGCAGTTCTTC. It translates to CASSLLASSYNEQFF.